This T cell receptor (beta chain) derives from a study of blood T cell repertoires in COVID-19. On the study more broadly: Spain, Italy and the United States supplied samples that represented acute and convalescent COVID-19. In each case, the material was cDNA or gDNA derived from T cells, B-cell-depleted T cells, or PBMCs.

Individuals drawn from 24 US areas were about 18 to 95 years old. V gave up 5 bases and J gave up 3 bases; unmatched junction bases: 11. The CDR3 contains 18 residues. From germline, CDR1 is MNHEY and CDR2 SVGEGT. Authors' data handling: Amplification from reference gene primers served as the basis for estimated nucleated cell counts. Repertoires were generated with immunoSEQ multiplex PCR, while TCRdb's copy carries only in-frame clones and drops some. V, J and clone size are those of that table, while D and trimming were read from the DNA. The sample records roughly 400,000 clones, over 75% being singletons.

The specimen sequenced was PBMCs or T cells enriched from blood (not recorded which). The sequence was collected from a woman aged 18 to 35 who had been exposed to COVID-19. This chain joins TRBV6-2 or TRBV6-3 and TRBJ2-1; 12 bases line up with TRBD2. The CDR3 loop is CASSQRLAGALLYNEQFF. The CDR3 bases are TGTGCCAGCAGTCAAAGACTAGCGGGGGCCCTTCTCTACAATGAGCAGTTCTTC.